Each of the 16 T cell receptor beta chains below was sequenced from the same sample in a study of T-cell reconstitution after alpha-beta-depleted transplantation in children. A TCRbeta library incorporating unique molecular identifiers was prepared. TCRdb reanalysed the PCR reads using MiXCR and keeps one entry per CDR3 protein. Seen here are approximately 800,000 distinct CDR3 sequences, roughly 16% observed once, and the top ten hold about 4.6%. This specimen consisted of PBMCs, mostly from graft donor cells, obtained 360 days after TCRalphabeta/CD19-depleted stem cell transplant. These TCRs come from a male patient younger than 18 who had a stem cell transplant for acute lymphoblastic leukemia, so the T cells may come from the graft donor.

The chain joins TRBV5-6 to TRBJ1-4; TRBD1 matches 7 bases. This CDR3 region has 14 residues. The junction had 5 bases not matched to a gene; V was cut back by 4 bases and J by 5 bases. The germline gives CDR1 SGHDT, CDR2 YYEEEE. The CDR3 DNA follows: TGTGCCAGCAGCCGGACAGGTCCCAATGAAAAACTGTTTTTT. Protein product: CASSRTGPNEKLFF. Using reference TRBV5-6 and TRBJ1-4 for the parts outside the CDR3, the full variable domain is DAGVTQSPTHLIKTRGQQVTLRCSPKSGHDTVSWYQQALGQGPQFIFQYYEEEERQRGNFPDRFSGHQFPNYSSELNVNALLLGDSALYLCASSRTGPNEKLFFGSGTQLSVL.

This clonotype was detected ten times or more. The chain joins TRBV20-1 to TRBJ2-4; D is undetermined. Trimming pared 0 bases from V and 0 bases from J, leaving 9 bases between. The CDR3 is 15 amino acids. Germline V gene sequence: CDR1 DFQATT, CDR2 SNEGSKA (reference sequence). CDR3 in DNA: TGCAGTGCTAGAGATCCCGGGTTAGCCAAAAACATTCAGTACTTC. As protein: CSARDPGLAKNIQYF.

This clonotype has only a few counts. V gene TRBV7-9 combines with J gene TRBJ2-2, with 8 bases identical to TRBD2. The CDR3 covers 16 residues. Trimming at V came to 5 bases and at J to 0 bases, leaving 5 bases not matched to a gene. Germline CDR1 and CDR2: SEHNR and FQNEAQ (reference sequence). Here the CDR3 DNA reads TGTGCCAGCAGCCCGACGGGGGGGTCGAACACCGGGGAGCTGTTTTTT. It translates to CASSPTGGSNTGELFF.

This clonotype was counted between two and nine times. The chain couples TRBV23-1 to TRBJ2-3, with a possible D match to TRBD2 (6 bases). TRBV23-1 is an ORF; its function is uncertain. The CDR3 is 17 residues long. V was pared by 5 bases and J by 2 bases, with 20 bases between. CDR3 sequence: CASSYRGGRHLTDTQYF. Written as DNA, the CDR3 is TGCGCCAGCAGTTACCGTGGGGGGAGGCATCTCACAGATACGCAGTATTTT.

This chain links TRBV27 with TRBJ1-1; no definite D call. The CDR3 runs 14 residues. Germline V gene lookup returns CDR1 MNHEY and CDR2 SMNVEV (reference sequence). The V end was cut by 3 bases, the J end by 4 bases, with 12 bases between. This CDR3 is CASSLWGGGTEAFF. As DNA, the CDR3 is TGTGCCAGCAGTTTGTGGGGAGGTGGCACTGAAGCTTTCTTT.

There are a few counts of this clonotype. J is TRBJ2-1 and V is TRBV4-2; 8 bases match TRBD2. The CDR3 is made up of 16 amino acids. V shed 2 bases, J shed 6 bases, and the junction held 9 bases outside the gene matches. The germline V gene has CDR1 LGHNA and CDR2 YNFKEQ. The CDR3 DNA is TGTGCCAGCAGCCAAAGGCTCAGCGGGAGAGGCAATGAGCAGTTCTTC. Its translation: CASSQRLSGRGNEQFF.

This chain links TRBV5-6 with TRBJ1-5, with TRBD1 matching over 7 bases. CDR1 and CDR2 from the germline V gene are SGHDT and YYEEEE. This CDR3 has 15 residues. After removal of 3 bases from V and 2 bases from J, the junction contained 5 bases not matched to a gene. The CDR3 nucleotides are TGTGCCAGCAGCTGGACAGGTTGGGGCAATCAGCCCCAGCATTTT. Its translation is CASSWTGWGNQPQHF.

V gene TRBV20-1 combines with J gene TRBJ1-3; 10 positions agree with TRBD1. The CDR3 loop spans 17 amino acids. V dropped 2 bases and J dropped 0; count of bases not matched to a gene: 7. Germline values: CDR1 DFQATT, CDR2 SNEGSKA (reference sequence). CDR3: CSARRGTGDSSGNTIYF. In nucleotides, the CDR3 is TGCAGTGCTAGAAGGGGGACAGGGGATTCCTCTGGAAACACCATATATTTT.

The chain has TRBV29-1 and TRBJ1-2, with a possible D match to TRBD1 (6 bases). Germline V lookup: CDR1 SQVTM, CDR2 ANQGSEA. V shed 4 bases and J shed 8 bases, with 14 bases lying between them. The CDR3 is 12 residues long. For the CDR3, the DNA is TGCAGCGTTGTTGAGGGGGGGCCGGGCTACACCTTC. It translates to CSVVEGGPGYTF. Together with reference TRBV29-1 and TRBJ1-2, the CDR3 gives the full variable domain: SAVISQKPSRDICQRGTSLTIQCQVDSQVTMMFWYRQQPGQSLTLIATANQGSEATYESGFVIDKFPISRPNLTFSTLTVSNMSPEDSSIYLCSVVEGGPGYTFGSGTRLTVV.

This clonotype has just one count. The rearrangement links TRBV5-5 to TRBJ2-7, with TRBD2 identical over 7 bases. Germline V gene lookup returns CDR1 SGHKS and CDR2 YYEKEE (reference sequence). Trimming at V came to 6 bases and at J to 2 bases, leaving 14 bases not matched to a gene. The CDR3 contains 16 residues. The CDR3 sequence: CASNSYLSAGAYEQYF. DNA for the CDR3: TGTGCCAGCAACTCCTACCTCTCGGCGGGGGCCTACGAGCAGTACTTC.

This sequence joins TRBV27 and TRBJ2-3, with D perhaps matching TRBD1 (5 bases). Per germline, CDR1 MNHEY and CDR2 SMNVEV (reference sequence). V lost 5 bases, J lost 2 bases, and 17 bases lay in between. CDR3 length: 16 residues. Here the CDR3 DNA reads TGTGCCAGCAGTCGCCCAGGGTTGGCCTACACAGATACGCAGTATTTT. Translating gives CASSRPGLAYTDTQYF.

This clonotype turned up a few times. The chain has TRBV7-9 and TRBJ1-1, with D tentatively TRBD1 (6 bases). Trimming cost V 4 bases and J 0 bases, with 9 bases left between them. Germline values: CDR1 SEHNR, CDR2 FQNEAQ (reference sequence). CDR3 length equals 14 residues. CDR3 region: CASSYRDMNTEAFF. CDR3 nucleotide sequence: TGTGCCAGCAGCTACAGGGACATGAACACTGAAGCTTTCTTT.

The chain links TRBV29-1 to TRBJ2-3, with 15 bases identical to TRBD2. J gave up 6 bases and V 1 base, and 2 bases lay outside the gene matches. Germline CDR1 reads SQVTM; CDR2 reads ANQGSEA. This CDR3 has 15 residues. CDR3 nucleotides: TGCAGCGTTGAAGTTGGGACTAGCGGGAGGGATACGCAGTATTTT. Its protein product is CSVEVGTSGRDTQYF.

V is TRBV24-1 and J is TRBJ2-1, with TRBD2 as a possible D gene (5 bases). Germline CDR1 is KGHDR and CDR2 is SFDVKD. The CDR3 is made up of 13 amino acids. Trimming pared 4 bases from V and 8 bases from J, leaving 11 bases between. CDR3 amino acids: CATSENLGDEQFF. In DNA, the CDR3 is TGTGCCACCAGTGAAAATCTCGGGGATGAGCAGTTCTTC.

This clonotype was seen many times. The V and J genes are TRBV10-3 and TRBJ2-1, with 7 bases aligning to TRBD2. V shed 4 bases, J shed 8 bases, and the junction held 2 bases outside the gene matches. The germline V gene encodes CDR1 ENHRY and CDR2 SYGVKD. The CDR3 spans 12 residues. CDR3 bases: TGTGCCATCAGTGGGACTAGTGATGAGCAGTTCTTC. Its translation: CAISGTSDEQFF.

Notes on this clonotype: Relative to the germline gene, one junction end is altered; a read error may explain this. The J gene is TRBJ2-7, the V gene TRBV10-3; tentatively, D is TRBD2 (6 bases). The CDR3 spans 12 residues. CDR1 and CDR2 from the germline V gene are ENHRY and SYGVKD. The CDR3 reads CAISVSDYEQHF. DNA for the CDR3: TGTGCCATCAGTGTATCGGACTACGAGCAGCACTTC.